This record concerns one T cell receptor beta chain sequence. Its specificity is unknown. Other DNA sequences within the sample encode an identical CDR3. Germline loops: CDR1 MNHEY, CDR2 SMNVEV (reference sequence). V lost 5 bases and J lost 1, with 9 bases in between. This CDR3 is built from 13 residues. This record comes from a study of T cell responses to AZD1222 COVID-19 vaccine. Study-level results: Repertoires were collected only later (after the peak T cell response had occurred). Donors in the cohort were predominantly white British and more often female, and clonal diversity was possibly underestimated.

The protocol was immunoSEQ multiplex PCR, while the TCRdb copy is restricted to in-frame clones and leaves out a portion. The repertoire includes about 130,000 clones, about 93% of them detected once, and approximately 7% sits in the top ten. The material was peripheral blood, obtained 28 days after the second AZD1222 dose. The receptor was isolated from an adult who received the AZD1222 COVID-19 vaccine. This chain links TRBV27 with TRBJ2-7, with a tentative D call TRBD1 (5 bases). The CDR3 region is CASSLTGSYEQYF. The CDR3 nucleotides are TGTGCCAGCAGTCTCACAGGTTCCTACGAGCAGTACTTC.